The rows below give T cell receptor beta chains drawn from one sample of a study of cytomegalovirus exposure and HLA in healthy donors. Data came from immunoSEQ multiplex PCR; TCRdb stores just in-frame clones and leaves some out. The data show approximately 300,000 clones, over 70% seen once. Sample: PBMCs. All receptors come from a girl aged 2 to 9 in good health and CMV-seronegative. CDR3s include the opening cysteine and the closing phenylalanine or tryptophan. Where a row states a size, it is once, few, many or the class of an expanded clone; other rows omit it.

V	length	size	J	CDR3
TRBV5-5	13	NA	TRBJ1-3	CASFPGAGNTIYF
TRBV5-8	15	NA	TRBJ1-1	CASSLGGGWNTEAFF
TRBV11-1	15	NA	TRBJ1-1	CASSLAQGMNTEAFF
TRBV7-2	15	NA	TRBJ2-7	CASSSAEFGVYEQYF
TRBV2	13	NA	TRBJ1-1	CASSGSVGAVSFF
TRBV2	12	once	TRBJ2-5	CASIFLGGEQYF
TRBV6-5	12	few	TRBJ1-2	CASGGFTGGYTF
TRBV10-3	15	NA	NA	CAISDPGQGNYEQYF
TRBV2	18	once	TRBJ1-5	CASSGRRDRNYSNQPQHF
TRBV4-2	15	NA	TRBJ1-1	CASSQEVLGNTEAFF
TRBV5-4	13	once	TRBJ2-3	CASSLTFPDTQYF
TRBV6-6	16	NA	TRBJ2-3	CASSYEGAGLPDTQYF
TRBV29-1	15	NA	TRBJ1-2	CSVEDEGQGYYGYTF
TRBV4-1	15	NA	TRBJ2-7	CASSQPRGDSYEQYF
TRBV4-1	16	few	TRBJ2-1	CASSPLLAGTYNEQFF
TRBV5-1	13	NA	TRBJ2-5	CASSLEPQETQYF
TRBV6-4	15	NA	TRBJ2-2	CASSDSQSNTGELFF
TRBV6-5	15	NA	TRBJ1-3	CASSSLGGSGNTIYF
TRBV9	16	NA	TRBJ2-1	CASSLRRGGYYNEQFF
TRBV5-4	16	NA	TRBJ2-5	CASSLPGTSGFETQYF
TRBV30	14	few	TRBJ1-5	CAWSADSNNQPQHF
TRBV5-1	17	NA	TRBJ2-7	CASSLKKIAGLDYEQYF
TRBV28	12	NA	NA	CASRLQGYEQYF
TRBV19	14	NA	TRBJ2-5	CASRTSGRGETQYF
TRBV6-6	13	NA	TRBJ2-1	CATQFGLAPTSIF
TRBV6-5	15	NA	TRBJ2-1	CASSYGTSGSGEQFF
TRBV7-2	14	few	TRBJ2-7	CASSPLGGSYEQYF
TRBV15	14	NA	TRBJ1-2	CATSRDSFYYGYTF
TRBV13	15	NA	TRBJ2-7	CASSPRTSGGYEQYF
TRBV5-1	14	NA	TRBJ1-4	CASSSQGSAEKLFF
TRBV7-9	14	NA	TRBJ2-5	CASSSQAYQETQYF
TRBV7-8	19	NA	TRBJ2-7	CASSLVRGSGRPNSYEQYF
TRBV6-1	15	NA	TRBJ2-7	CASRHGTGDFYEQYF
TRBV27	13	NA	TRBJ1-2	CASSLDPGGGYTF
TRBV18	13	few	TRBJ2-7	CASSPKTSYEQYF
TRBV20-1	11	NA	TRBJ1-2	CSGDRGLGYTF
TRBV6-1	14	NA	TRBJ2-7	CASSEGGGAREQYF
TRBV4-1	16	NA	TRBJ2-7	CASSQESVAVNYEQYF
TRBV18	14	NA	TRBJ2-1	CASSPKSERSFPFF
TRBV5-1	15	NA	TRBJ2-7	CASTPRGLTSYEQYF
TRBV28	15	NA	TRBJ2-7	CASSLTGTGSYEQYF
TRBV5-4	14	NA	TRBJ2-7	CASSFGGLSYEQYF
TRBV18	17	few	TRBJ1-6	CASSRLTGSSYNSPLHF
TRBV28	14	NA	NA	CASSGGGSTYEQYF
TRBV5-1	16	few	TRBJ2-3	CASSFSQAGNTDTQYF
TRBV7-9	16	NA	TRBJ2-5	CSSSPGKDHAQETQYF
TRBV5-1	15	NA	TRBJ2-7	CASSLGAAGSYEQYF
TRBV7-9	15	NA	TRBJ1-2	CASSSWTGPNYGYTF
TRBV28	12	NA	TRBJ1-2	CASSLAGGGYTF
TRBV6-6	16	NA	TRBJ1-2	CASSRGLGFSNYGYTF